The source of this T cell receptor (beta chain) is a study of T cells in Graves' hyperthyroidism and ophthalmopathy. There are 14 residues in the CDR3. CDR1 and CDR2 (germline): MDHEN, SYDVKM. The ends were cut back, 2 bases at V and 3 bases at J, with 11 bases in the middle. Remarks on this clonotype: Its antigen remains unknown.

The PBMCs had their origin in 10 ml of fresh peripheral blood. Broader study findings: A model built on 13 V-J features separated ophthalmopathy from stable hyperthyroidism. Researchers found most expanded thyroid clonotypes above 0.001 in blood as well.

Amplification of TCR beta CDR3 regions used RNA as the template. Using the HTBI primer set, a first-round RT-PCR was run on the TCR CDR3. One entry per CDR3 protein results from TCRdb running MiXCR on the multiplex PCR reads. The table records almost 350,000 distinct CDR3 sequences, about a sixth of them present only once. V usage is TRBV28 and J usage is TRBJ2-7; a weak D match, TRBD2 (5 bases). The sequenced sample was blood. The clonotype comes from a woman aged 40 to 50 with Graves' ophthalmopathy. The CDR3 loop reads CASSLPRDYYEQYF. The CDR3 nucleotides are TGTGCCAGCAGTTTACCCCGGGATTACTACGAGCAGTACTTC.